This T cell receptor beta chain was found in a study of OX40 agonist ivuxolimab in advanced cancers. The method was immunoSEQ multiplex PCR; TCRdb's version includes in-frame clones alone and lacks a portion of them. The sample has about 62,000 clones, less than 85% seen once. Germline V CDR1 and CDR2: LNHDA, SQIVND (reference sequence). The CDR3 loop spans 15 amino acids. V gave up 6 bases and J gave up 3 bases; unmatched junction bases: 9. This clone was seen only once. This TCR was sampled from an adult with an advanced solid tumor such as melanoma, head and neck, liver or kidney cancer. The rearrangement links TRBV19 to TRBJ2-3, with 7 bases identical to TRBD2. Sequencing used CD4+ or CD8+ T cells sorted from blood, obtained in a trial of the OX40 agonist ivuxolimab. This CDR3 reads CASSNMRGGTDTQYF. CDR3 sequence (DNA): TGTGCCAGTAGCAACATGCGGGGAGGGACAGATACGCAGTATTTT.